This T cell receptor (beta chain) originates from a study of lymphopenia after photon versus proton radiotherapy. Study outcomes and limitations: Relative stability marked proton patients; photon patients lost diversity and naive cells. A bigger post-nadir fall in TCR diversity correlated inversely with survival time in deceased patients. Oligoclonal CD8+ Temra expansion after nadir drove photon patients' diversity drop.

On this clone itself: Its target is unknown.

Only in-frame clones appear in the TCRdb table, and some are missing; sequencing was by immunoSEQ multiplex PCR. The data show around 20,000 clones, around 89% seen once. The CDR3 is 15 residues long. The junction had 6 bases not matched to a gene; V was cut back by 1 base and J by 5 bases. Germline V lookup: CDR1 LNHNV, CDR2 YYDKDF (reference sequence). The receptor was derived from a man older than 75 with esophageal cancer. This chain uses TRBV15 with TRBJ1-2; TRBD1 matches 8 bases. Here the sequenced sample was peripheral blood, taken from a patient treated with proton-based radiotherapy. The CDR3 loop reads CATSRGQGARYGYTF. CDR3 DNA sequence: TGTGCCACCAGCAGAGGCCAGGGGGCGCGGTATGGCTACACCTTC. Together with reference TRBV15 and TRBJ1-2, the CDR3 gives the full variable domain: DAMVIQNPRYQVTQFGKPVTLSCSQTLNHNVMYWYQQKSSQAPKLLFHYYDKDFNNEADTPDNFQSRRPNTSFCFLDIRSPGLGDTAMYLCATSRGQGARYGYTFGSGTRLTVV.